This T cell receptor (beta chain) comes out of a study of blood T cell repertoires in COVID-19. Study as a whole: The United States, Italy and Spain supplied acute and convalescent COVID-19 samples. T cells, B-cell-depleted T cells, or PBMCs supplied cDNA or gDNA.

Trimming pared 1 base from V and 7 bases from J, leaving 17 bases between. The CDR3 loop spans 17 amino acids. Looked up from germline, CDR1 is SGHVS and CDR2 is FNYEAQ. Per the original data handling: Amplification of reference gene primers provided the estimated nucleated cell counts. TCRdb's table, derived via immunoSEQ multiplex PCR, lists solely in-frame clones and lacks some. V and J calls and clone size are copied from that table; D and trimming were computed from the DNA. Of around 260,000 clones listed, 85% to 90% are singletons. Sequencing input: peripheral blood. This TCR derives from a man aged 18 to 29 with active or convalescent COVID-19. The chain links TRBV7-6 to TRBJ1-6; a possible D gene is TRBD1 (6 bases). For the CDR3, the DNA is TGTGCCAGCAGCTTAGGCGGGGGGACAATAGACAATTCACCCCTCCACTTT. Its translation: CASSLGGGTIDNSPLHF.